This T cell receptor (beta chain) was sequenced for a study of T cells in Graves' hyperthyroidism and ophthalmopathy. Notes on the study in general: Among thyroid clonotypes expanded above 0.001, most also appeared in blood. The model identified upcoming ophthalmopathy a median around 6 months ahead of onset.

Orbital computed tomography and thyroid ultrasound, together with serum TRAb and thyroxine and clinical symptoms, were used for diagnoses. This CDR3 has 14 amino acids. The V gene's germline CDR1 is MNHNS and CDR2 SASEGT. The V gene lost 8 bases and the J gene lost 2 bases, with 14 bases spanning the gap. This clonotype was observed many times. Antigen: not known. TCR beta CDR3 region amplification was performed from RNA transcripts. During a first-round RT-PCR of the TCR CDR3, the HTBI primer set was used. TCRdb redid the calling of the multiplex PCR reads with MiXCR, one entry per CDR3 protein. The sample records around 50,000 distinct CDR3 sequences, around 48% being singletons.

Sequencing used blood. The clonotype was recovered from a woman between 45 and 65 years old with Graves' ophthalmopathy. The rearrangement uses TRBV6-1 and TRBJ2-3; no clear D. The CDR3 here is CASSSRWVTDTQYF. CDR3 DNA: TGTGCCAGCTCGAGTAGGTGGGTCACAGATACGCAGTATTTT.